A single sample is the source of the 28 T cell receptor beta chains below, sequenced in a study of regulatory T cells in long-lasting Graves disease. Time point defined: newly diagnosed GD, antithyroid drugs for less than 3 months. Extracted PBMC RNA gave rise to the TCR library. iRepertoire HTBI primers and Arm-PCR of CDR3 regions built TCR beta libraries. TCRdb ran MiXCR on the multiplex PCR reads and lists one entry per CDR3 protein. The sample yields just over 600,000 distinct CDR3 sequences, approximately 15% seen once. This same sample was also taken into another study, of T cells in Graves' hyperthyroidism and ophthalmopathy.

The sequences come from peripheral blood mononuclear cells (PBMCs), collected at new diagnosis, from a patient treated with antithyroid drugs. All receptors come from a woman between 25 and 40 years old with Graves disease.

This clonotype has at least ten counts. CDR3 in DNA: TGTGCCAGCATCGGGCAGGGGGCGGACCAAGAGACCCAGTACTTC. Amino acid sequence: CASIGQGADQETQYF. This rearrangement joins TRBV2 to TRBJ2-5; 8 bases map to TRBD1. CDR3 size: 15 residues. Germline lookup yields CDR1 SNHLY and CDR2 FYNNEI. The V and J ends lost 7 bases and 0 bases, in that order; junction bases with no gene match: 7.

This chain links TRBV10-1 with TRBJ2-4; D may match TRBD1 or TRBD2 (5 bases each). CDR1 is WNHNN, CDR2 SYGVQD, per germline (reference sequence). V lost 9 bases, J lost 0 bases, and 24 bases lay in between. This CDR3 has 18 residues. The CDR3 protein is CASNSTGPKNKAKNIQYF. The CDR3, as DNA: TGCGCCAGTAACTCCACGGGACCGAAAAATAAAGCCAAAAACATTCAGTACTTC.

With respect to this clonotype: A much larger clone differs by one base, so this may be a read error. This chain uses TRBV27 with TRBJ1-3; 7 bases match TRBD1. Germline CDR1 and CDR2: MNHEY and SMNVEV (reference sequence). There are 16 residues in the CDR3. The CDR3: CASSYGTDFSGSTIYF. CDR3 coding DNA: TGTGCCAGCAGTTACGGGACAGACTTCTCTGGAAGCACCATATATTTT.

On this clonotype: A much larger clone sits a single nucleotide away, making a read error possible. The chain uses TRBV6-2 or TRBV6-3 and TRBJ2-7; tentatively, D is TRBD2 (7 bases). CDR1 MNHEY and CDR2 SVGEGT come from the germline V gene. Trimming stripped 4 bases from V and 5 bases from J, with 21 bases between. This CDR3 spans 16 amino acids. The CDR3 DNA follows: TGTGCCAGCAGTTGGGGGGGGGCAGGGGATCCCAACGAGCAGTACTTC. Protein: CASSWGGAGDPNEQYF.

This sequence joins TRBV15 and TRBJ1-5; weak D call: TRBD1 (5 bases). The V and J ends lost 8 bases and 3 bases respectively, with 11 bases between them. The CDR3 length is 13 residues. Germline assignment: CDR1 LNHNV and CDR2 YYDKDF (reference sequence). The CDR3 is CATGDSPNQPQHF. In DNA, the CDR3 is TGTGCCACCGGTGACAGTCCCAATCAGCCCCAGCATTTT.

This clonotype has only a few counts. This chain connects TRBV20-1 to TRBJ2-1; unclear D gene. CDR3 length: 15 residues. The V and J ends lost 6 bases and 7 bases respectively, with 22 bases between them. Germline CDR1 and CDR2: DFQATT and SNEGSKA (reference sequence). The CDR3 region is CSAQSQKANSNEQFF. In DNA, the CDR3 is TGCAGTGCCCAATCTCAGAAAGCGAATTCAAATGAGCAGTTCTTC.

A note on this clonotype: This may come from a read error, since a much larger clone is one base off. For the CDR3, the DNA is TGTGCCAGCAGTTTATGGGGACAGGGCACTGAAGCTTTCTTT. This gives the protein CASSLWGQGTEAFF. V is TRBV28 and J is TRBJ1-1, with TRBD1 matching 9 bases. J was trimmed by 4 bases and V by 0 bases; bases with no gene match: 0. CDR1 MDHEN and CDR2 SYDVKM come from the germline V gene. The CDR3 extends over 14 amino acids.

This clonotype was seen once. The chain couples TRBV19 to TRBJ1-5; a possible D gene is TRBD1 (5 bases). V lost 7 bases and J lost 3, with 16 bases in between. Germline CDR1 LNHDA, CDR2 SQIVND (reference sequence). The CDR3 contains 15 residues. The CDR3 DNA is TGTGCCAGTAAGTTTTCGGGACCAGACAATCAGCCCCAGCATTTT. This codes for CASKFSGPDNQPQHF.

Of note for this clonotype: This may be a read error: a much more frequent sequence differs by one nucleotide. The rearrangement links TRBV30 to TRBJ2-5; perhaps TRBD1 as D (6 bases). Germline V gene lookup returns CDR1 GTSNPN and CDR2 SVGIG (reference sequence). The CDR3 loop spans 15 amino acids. The ends were cut back, 5 bases at V and 6 bases at J, with 22 bases in the middle. DNA for the CDR3: TGTGCCTGGGGCGGCGGGTCAGGGGATTTACAGACCCAGTACTTC. This codes for CAWGGGSGDLQTQYF.

The chain couples TRBV11-3 to TRBJ2-1; 11 positions match TRBD2. The junction had 8 bases not matched to a gene; V was cut back by 5 bases and J by 8 bases. Germline V gives CDR1 SGHNT, CDR2 YENEEA. The CDR3 covers 15 residues. This CDR3 is CASSVSGRAFDEQFF. CDR3 nucleotides: TGTGCCAGCAGCGTTAGCGGGAGGGCCTTCGATGAGCAGTTCTTC.

The chain has TRBV5-6 and TRBJ1-4; no clear D gene. Deletions cut 1 base from V and 4 bases from J, with 8 bases between. Per the germline V gene, CDR1 is SGHDT and CDR2 is YYEEEE. The CDR3 consists of 14 residues. The CDR3 coding sequence is TGTGCCAGCAGCTTGCTCCTCTTTAATGAAAAACTGTTTTTT. This sequence encodes CASSLLLFNEKLFF.

This clonotype showed up just a few times. The rearrangement links TRBV9 to TRBJ1-2; weak D call: TRBD1 (5 bases). Germline lookup yields CDR1 SGDLS and CDR2 YYNGEE. V dropped 3 bases and J dropped 4 bases, with 22 bases sitting between them. This CDR3 contains 17 residues. This CDR3 is CASSEGRVRALPYGYTF. The CDR3 DNA is TGTGCCAGCAGCGAGGGCCGAGTCAGGGCGCTCCCCTATGGCTACACCTTC.

The chain couples TRBV7-2 to TRBJ1-3; perhaps TRBD1 as D (5 bases). Trimming removed 3 bases at V and 2 bases at J, with 8 bases between. The CDR3 totals 14 residues. Germline V gene lookup returns CDR1 SGHTA and CDR2 FQGNSA. This chain's CDR3 is CASSFRGAGNTIYF. The CDR3 nucleotides read TGTGCCAGCAGCTTTCGGGGGGCTGGAAACACCATATATTTT.

This clonotype was seen repeatedly, ten times or more. The chain links TRBV28 to TRBJ2-2; D possibly corresponds to TRBD2 (6 bases). Between the trimmed V and J ends, which lost 11 bases and 5 bases, there was a span of 9 bases. Germline V gives CDR1 MDHEN, CDR2 SYDVKM. The CDR3 extends over 11 amino acids. In nucleotides, the CDR3 is TGTGCCGCTCGGGGGACCGGGGAGCTGTTTTTT. Protein sequence: CAARGTGELFF.

This clonotype was picked up many times. The rearrangement links TRBV12-3 or TRBV12-4 to TRBJ2-7; tentative D call: TRBD2 (6 bases). The CDR3 is made up of 14 amino acids. Trimming took off 7 bases at V and 0 bases at J, with 13 bases between the two ends. This CDR3 is CASMEGLSSYEQYF. CDR3 DNA: TGTGCCAGCATGGAGGGTTTGAGCTCCTACGAGCAGTACTTC.

This clonotype was counted ten times or more. The V call is TRBV15, the J call TRBJ1-1; the D gene is possibly TRBD1 (6 bases). The CDR3 sequence is 15 residues long. V lost 2 bases to trimming and J lost 2 bases, with 12 bases between them. In germline, CDR1 is LNHNV, CDR2 YYDKDF (reference sequence). The CDR3 DNA reads as TGTGCCACCAGCAGAATCGACAGGCTAAACACTGAAGCTTTCTTT. As protein: CATSRIDRLNTEAFF.

There are many counts of this clonotype. The chain joins TRBV28 to TRBJ1-1; D may be TRBD1 (6 bases). There are 17 residues in the CDR3. The V gene's germline CDR1 is MDHEN and CDR2 SYDVKM. The V gene lost 6 bases and the J gene lost 1 base, with 21 bases spanning the gap. The DNA for the CDR3 is TGTGCCAGCAGAAGGGGGTCGCCGCACCTCCCGAACACTGAAGCTTTCTTT. This codes for CASRRGSPHLPNTEAFF. Based on the CDR3 plus reference TRBV28 and TRBJ1-1, the full variable domain is DVKVTQSSRYLVKRTGEKVFLECVQDMDHENMFWYRQDPGLGLRLIYFSYDVKMKEKGDIPEGYSVSREKKERFSLILESASTNQTSMYLCASRRGSPHLPNTEAFFGQGTRLTVV.

This clonotype showed up many times. The rearrangement links TRBV14 to TRBJ1-5; 7 bases map to TRBD1. The CDR3 spans 14 residues. Per germline, CDR1 SGHDN and CDR2 FVKESK. Trimming removed 1 base from V and 13 bases from J; junction bases left unmatched: 10. CDR3 in DNA: TGTGCCAGCAGCCAAGGCACCGGGACAGCCCTTCAGCATTTT. It translates to CASSQGTGTALQHF.

CDR3 loop: CASSPPIQLNTEAFF. In nucleotides, the CDR3 is TGTGCCAGCTCACCACCGATACAGTTGAACACTGAAGCTTTCTTT. The chain joins TRBV18 to TRBJ1-1; D gene uncertain. V lost 0 bases to trimming and J lost 0 bases, with 8 bases between them. The CDR3 runs 15 residues. The germline V gene has CDR1 KGHSH and CDR2 LQKENI.

This clonotype was counted only a few times. The CDR3 bases are TGTGCCAGCAGCCCACAACCTGCTCTTGGAAACACCATATATTTT. Translated: CASSPQPALGNTIYF. The V call is TRBV12-3 or TRBV12-4, the J call TRBJ1-3; no clear D gene. The V gene lost 6 bases and the J gene lost 3 bases, with 15 bases spanning the gap. The CDR3 is 15 residues long.

This clonotype has only a few counts. The genes are TRBV19 and TRBJ2-1; 10 bases agree with TRBD2. CDR1 LNHDA and CDR2 SQIVND come from the germline V gene (reference sequence). The CDR3 is 16 residues long. After removal of 4 bases from V and 1 base from J, the junction contained 4 bases not matched to a gene. The chain's CDR3 is CASSKLAGGSYNEQFF. The CDR3 bases are TGTGCCAGTAGTAAATTAGCGGGAGGTTCCTACAATGAGCAGTTCTTC.

The rearrangement uses TRBV7-9 and TRBJ1-3; D possibly corresponds to TRBD1 (5 bases). The CDR3 covers 15 residues. The V gene lost 1 base and the J gene lost 4 bases, with 11 bases spanning the gap. CDR1 is SEHNR and CDR2 is FQNEAQ in the germline V gene (reference sequence). The CDR3 sequence is CASSLEGTEGNTIYF. The DNA of the CDR3 is TGTGCCAGCAGCTTAGAAGGGACCGAGGGAAACACCATATATTTT.

This clonotype was counted ten times or more. The genes are TRBV29-1 and TRBJ2-5; TRBD1 matches at 7 bases. The CDR3 is 13 residues long. Germline V gene lookup returns CDR1 SQVTM and CDR2 ANQGSEA. The V segment lost 7 bases and the J segment 5 bases; nucleotides outside the gene matches: 10. CDR3 bases: TGCAGCGCCCCGAAACAGGGGTCGGAGACCCAGTACTTC. Amino acids: CSAPKQGSETQYF.

This clonotype turned up a few times. This sequence joins TRBV10-3 and TRBJ1-3; TRBD1 matches 7 bases. This CDR3 has 15 residues. Germline CDR1 and CDR2: ENHRY and SYGVKD. V lost 6 bases and J lost 5; bases outside the gene matches: 10. The CDR3 DNA reads TGTGCCATCAGGGAGGACAGGTTTGACAGAAACACCATATATTTT. Protein: CAIREDRFDRNTIYF.

This chain's CDR3 is CASSAHLSGELFF. CDR3 coding DNA: TGTGCCAGTAGTGCCCACCTCTCCGGGGAGCTGTTTTTT. The chain recombines TRBV19 with TRBJ2-2; no firm D call. Germline-derived CDR1 and CDR2 are LNHDA and SQIVND (reference sequence). Trimming took off 5 bases at V and 6 bases at J, with 10 bases between the two ends. CDR3 length: 13 amino acids.

The V call is TRBV20-1, the J call TRBJ2-5; 8 nucleotides match TRBD1. Germline loops: CDR1 DFQATT, CDR2 SNEGSKA (reference sequence). The V segment lost 7 bases and the J segment 5 bases; nucleotides outside the gene matches: 18. This CDR3 is built from 16 residues. CDR3: CSVKTPDRAVGETQYF. The DNA for the CDR3 is TGCAGTGTCAAAACCCCGGACAGGGCCGTCGGGGAGACCCAGTACTTC.

The rearrangement joins TRBV29-1 to TRBJ2-7; perhaps TRBD2 as D (6 bases). This CDR3 contains 14 residues. V was clipped by 0 bases and J by 2 bases, with 11 bases between them. The germline V gene has CDR1 SQVTM and CDR2 ANQGSEA. CDR3 DNA sequence: TGCAGCGTTGAAGACCCGCGGGGCACCTACGAGCAGTACTTC. It specifies CSVEDPRGTYEQYF.

This clonotype was observed many times. The chain employs TRBV5-1 and TRBJ2-3, with 7 bases that match TRBD1. Germline V gene lookup returns CDR1 SGHRS and CDR2 YFSETQ. V lost 5 bases, J lost 5 bases, and 5 bases stayed unmatched. The CDR3 totals 13 residues. CDR3 coding DNA: TGCGCCAGCAGGCTACAGGGGAAAGATACGCAGTATTTT. The encoded protein is CASRLQGKDTQYF. Together with reference TRBV5-1 and TRBJ2-3, the CDR3 gives the full variable domain: KAGVTQTPRYLIKTRGQQVTLSCSPISGHRSVSWYQQTPGQGLQFLFEYFSETQRNKGNFPGRFSGRQFSNSRSEMNVSTLELGDSALYLCASRLQGKDTQYFGPGTRLTVL.